Listed below are T cell receptor beta chains from one sample, sequenced in a study of somatic reversion in DOCK8 deficiency. TCRdb re-derived calls from the multiplex PCR reads in MiXCR, one entry per CDR3 protein. This sample has roughly 430 distinct CDR3 sequences; over 20% occur once, and the top ten carry around 57%. Sequenced material: peripheral blood. These receptors all stem from a human donor with DOCK8 deficiency. Both conserved end residues are part of each CDR3. A D gene is named only where the DNA matches it firmly. Not every row has a clone size; where given, it reads once, few, many or a size class.

TRBD2	TRBV20-1	few	TRBJ2-1	TGCAGTGCTCGGATTAGCGGGAGAGGGAATGAGCAGTTCTTC	CSARISGRGNEQFF
.	TRBV20-1	few	TRBJ1-4	TGCAGTGCTAGAGATCCCCGACGGCCTGGAGGTGAAAAACTGTTTTTT	CSARDPRRPGGEKLFF
.	TRBV20-1	medium-sized	TRBJ2-7	TGCAGTGCTAGAGTCCCTAGCGCCTACGAGCAGTACTTC	CSARVPSAYEQYF
.	TRBV12-3/TRBV12-4	medium-sized	TRBJ2-7	TGTGCCAGCAGCCGGAACTACGAGCAGTACTTC	CASSRNYEQYF
.	TRBV27	.	TRBJ2-2	TGTGCCAGCAGAGCGTTAGATTGGAACACCGGGGAGCTGTTTTTT	CASRALDWNTGELFF
.	TRBV9	.	TRBJ2-1	TGTGCCAGCAGCGGGCCAAACAATGAGCAGTTCTTC	CASSGPNNEQFF
.	TRBV19	large	TRBJ1-2	TGTGCCAGTCGACAGTGGGTGACGGGGGCCTACACCTTC	CASRQWVTGAYTF
.	TRBV12-3/TRBV12-4	few	TRBJ1-2	TGTGCCAGCAGCCTAGAGGGTGCGGGGTATGGCTACACCTTC	CASSLEGAGYGYTF
TRBD1	TRBV11-2	few	TRBJ2-3	TGTGCCAGCAGCCTAACAGGGGGCAAGTTTACAGATACGCAGTATTTT	CASSLTGGKFTDTQYF
.	TRBV11-2	large	TRBJ2-5	TGTGCCAGCAGCTTAGGACAGCGGGTAGAGACCCAGTACTTC	CASSLGQRVETQYF
TRBD2	TRBV30	.	TRBJ2-7	TGTGCCTGGAGTGGAAAGGGACTAGCGGGGAGTCTCCAGTACTTC	CAWSGKGLAGSLQYF
TRBD1	TRBV4-1	.	TRBJ1-2	TGCGCCAGCAGCTGGGATTTTGGACAGGGAACTAATGGCTACACCTTC	CASSWDFGQGTNGYTF
TRBD1	TRBV6-6	large	TRBJ1-1	TGTGCCAGTATGGGACAGGTTAACACTGAAGCTTTCTTT	CASMGQVNTEAFF
TRBD1	TRBV20-1	large	TRBJ1-1	TGCAGTGCAAGGGGACAGCTTATGAACACTGAAGCTTTCTTT	CSARGQLMNTEAFF
.	TRBV27	.	TRBJ2-1	TGTGCCACCTTGGAGGACGATACCAATGAGCAGTTCTTC	CATLEDDTNEQFF
TRBD1	TRBV7-9	.	TRBJ1-2	TGTGCCAGCAGCACAACAGGGGTGGGAGCGGGCTACACCTTC	CASSTTGVGAGYTF
.	TRBV11-2	.	TRBJ2-2	TGTGCCAGCAGCTTAGCTGCGGGAAGGGCCGGGGAGCTGCTTTTT	CASSLAAGRAGELLF
.	TRBV27	medium-sized	TRBJ2-7	TGTGCCAGCAGTTCCCTGATTATACAGAGCTCCTACGAGCAGTACTTC	CASSSLIIQSSYEQYF
.	TRBV5-4	.	TRBJ2-7	TGTGCCAGCAGCTTCGCGACTCCTTACGAGCAGTACTTC	CASSFATPYEQYF
TRBD1	TRBV28	medium-sized	TRBJ2-2	TGTGCCAGCAGAAATGGACAGGGAAACACCGGGGAGCTGTTTTTT	CASRNGQGNTGELFF
.	TRBV5-6	large	TRBJ2-2	TGTGCCAGCAGCTCGGGCATCCCAGAGGGCACCGGGGAGCTGTTTTTT	CASSSGIPEGTGELFF
.	TRBV27	few	TRBJ1-1	TGTGCCAGCAGTATAAGACAGGCGGGGGCTGAAGCTTTCTTT	CASSIRQAGAEAFF
.	TRBV2	few	TRBJ1-1	TGTGCCAGCAGTGAAGGACACGGATACGAAGCTTTCTTT	CASSEGHGYEAFF
.	TRBV12-3/TRBV12-4	medium-sized	TRBJ1-1	TGTGCCAGCAGTTTAGAGGGGGGTAGGACTGAAGCTTTCTTT	CASSLEGGRTEAFF
TRBD1	TRBV6-2/TRBV6-3	few	TRBJ2-1	TGTGCCAGCAGTTACCGTTTCGGGACAGTTTACAATGAGCAGTTCTTC	CASSYRFGTVYNEQFF
TRBD1	TRBV6-6	medium-sized	TRBJ1-1	TGTGCCAGCAGTTACTCGACAGGGACTGAAGCTTTCTTT	CASSYSTGTEAFF
.	TRBV7-8	large	TRBJ1-3	TGTGCCAGCAGCTTTCTAGAGGGAAACACCATATATTTT	CASSFLEGNTIYF